Listed here are 9 T cell receptor beta chains from one sample, sequenced in a study of radiotherapy plus CTLA-4 blockade in lung cancer. Measured with immunoSEQ multiplex PCR; TCRdb has only the in-frame clones, and not every one. The sample lists tens of thousands of clones, around four fifths seen once, with 4% to 5% in the top ten. The sample in question was peripheral blood, obtained from a patient treated with radiotherapy plus ipilimumab. Receptor source: a human donor with non-small cell lung cancer whose response to radiotherapy plus ipilimumab could not be evaluated.

The gene calls are TRBV11-2 and TRBJ2-1; 7 bases are a match to TRBD1. The CDR3 loop spans 17 amino acids. Trimming removed 4 bases from V and 8 bases from J; junction bases left unmatched: 17. Germline lookup yields CDR1 SGHAT and CDR2 FQNNGV. This CDR3 reads CASSSAGTARGWDEQFF. The CDR3 bases are TGTGCCAGCAGCTCGGCCGGGACAGCCAGGGGGTGGGATGAGCAGTTCTTC.

The chain carries TRBV28 and TRBJ2-1; D is unclear. Germline CDR1 reads MDHEN; CDR2 reads SYDVKM. The CDR3 is made up of 13 amino acids. V shed 3 bases and J shed 5 bases, with 8 bases lying between them. The CDR3 sequence: CASSLLRDNEQFF. CDR3 in DNA: TGTGCCAGCAGTTTGCTCCGGGACAATGAGCAGTTCTTC.

The chain uses TRBV23-1 and TRBJ2-3; 10 bases are a match to TRBD1. TRBV23-1 is labeled an ORF, and its function is uncertain. The V gene end was trimmed by 3 bases and the J gene end by 5 bases; junction bases not matched to a gene: 14. The CDR3 covers 18 residues. DNA of the CDR3: TGCGCCAGCAGTCATTCATCCGGGACAGGGGACTCTTTAGATACGCAGTATTTT. Translated, it gives CASSHSSGTGDSLDTQYF.

The chain has TRBV7-3 and TRBJ2-1; D gene ambiguous. Trimming pared 5 bases from V and 0 bases from J, leaving 8 bases between. Germline-derived CDR1 and CDR2 are SGHTA and FQGTGA. There are 14 residues in the CDR3. CDR3 in amino acids: CASSPSRSYNEQFF. The CDR3 DNA follows: TGTGCCAGCAGCCCCTCGCGCTCCTACAATGAGCAGTTCTTC.

This chain uses TRBV7-2 with TRBJ1-4, with D maybe TRBD1 (6 bases). Germline V gene data show CDR1 as SGHTA and CDR2 as FQGNSA. There are 14 residues in the CDR3. Trimming stripped 7 bases from V and 3 bases from J, with 12 bases between. The CDR3 region has the DNA TGTGCCAGCACCCAGGGGAGGGCTAATGAAAAACTGTTTTTT. It yields the protein CASTQGRANEKLFF.

The chain links TRBV10-3 to TRBJ1-2; 10 nucleotides align to TRBD1. V was pared by 3 bases and J by 7 bases, with 5 bases of the junction left unmatched. The germline CDR1 and CDR2 sequences are ENHRY and SYGVKD. CDR3 length: 14 residues. The CDR3 is CAISEAGQGSGYTF. CDR3 coding DNA: TGTGCCATCAGTGAAGCGGGACAGGGGTCTGGCTACACCTTC.

This chain connects TRBV9 to TRBJ2-4, with 8 nucleotides matching TRBD2. The germline gives CDR1 SGDLS, CDR2 YYNGEE. The CDR3 totals 14 residues. With V trimmed by 0 bases and J by 9 bases, 5 bases remained unmatched. The CDR3 sequence is CASSVGLASAIQYF. The CDR3 nucleotides are TGTGCCAGCAGCGTAGGACTAGCGTCGGCCATTCAGTACTTC.

V and J are TRBV5-1 and TRBJ1-6; maybe TRBD1 (6 bases). CDR1 is SGHRS and CDR2 is YFSETQ in the germline V gene. This CDR3 contains 13 residues. Trimming stripped 4 bases from V and 5 bases from J, with 7 bases between. CDR3 protein: CASSPGDNSPLHF. In DNA form, the CDR3 reads TGCGCCAGCAGCCCAGGGGATAATTCACCCCTCCACTTT.

This sequence joins TRBV7-9 and TRBJ2-2, with 8 nucleotides matching TRBD2. This CDR3 is 16 amino acids long. The J segment lost 4 bases and the V segment lost 3 bases, leaving 7 bases of the junction unmatched. From germline, CDR1 is SEHNR and CDR2 FQNEAQ (reference sequence). This CDR3 reads CASSFERELVTGELFF. In nucleotides, the CDR3 is TGTGCCAGCAGCTTTGAGCGGGAGTTAGTCACCGGGGAGCTGTTTTTT.